The present TCR beta chain was sequenced within a study of shared clonotypes between healthy human individuals. J lost 4 bases, V lost 4 bases, and 12 bases had no gene match. This CDR3 is built from 16 residues. CDR1 is LNHDA and CDR2 is SQIVND in the germline V gene (reference sequence). The data were produced by immunoSEQ multiplex PCR, yet TCRdb's version contains in-frame clones alone and is incomplete. The table records nearly 750,000 clones, 72% of them present only once. Sequenced input: memory CD4+ T cells sorted from blood. The sample's subset: CD45RA-negative fraction. The receptor's source is a woman aged 25 to 39 in good health. J is TRBJ1-2 and V is TRBV19; 7 positions match TRBD1. CDR3 DNA sequence: TGTGCCAGTAGTACCCTTGGACAGGCCGCTGGCTATGGCTACACCTTC. Protein sequence: CASSTLGQAAGYGYTF.